This entry lists 19 T cell receptor beta chains sequenced from one sample in a study of T cell responses to AZD1222 COVID-19 vaccine. Profiling relied on immunoSEQ multiplex PCR, and the TCRdb table lists in-frame clones only, not all of them. The data contain around 150,000 clones, approximately 92% of them singletons. Here the sequenced sample was peripheral blood, taken 28 days after the second AZD1222 dose. Receptor source: an adult who received the AZD1222 COVID-19 vaccine.

The chain links TRBV24-1 to TRBJ1-2; 9 bases map to TRBD1. Looked up from germline, CDR1 is KGHDR and CDR2 is SFDVKD. The V segment lost 3 bases and the J segment 8 bases; nucleotides outside the gene matches: 3. The CDR3 runs to 13 residues. This chain's CDR3 is CATSDRTGEGYTF. The CDR3 nucleotides are TGTGCCACCAGTGATCGGACAGGGGAGGGCTACACCTTC.

The rearrangement uses TRBV5-4 and TRBJ1-2; no definite D call. The CDR3 length is 14 residues. The V end was cut by 2 bases, the J end by 0 bases, with 8 bases between. The germline gives CDR1 SGHNT, CDR2 YYREEE (reference sequence). The DNA for the CDR3 is TGTGCCAGCAGCTTTTACAGCCCTAACTATGGCTACACCTTC. Amino acid sequence: CASSFYSPNYGYTF.

This clone was seen only once. This sequence joins TRBV7-9 and TRBJ2-5, with unresolved D. In germline, CDR1 is SEHNR, CDR2 FQNEAQ (reference sequence). This CDR3 comprises 14 residues. Trimming pared 2 bases from V and 2 bases from J, leaving 9 bases between. The CDR3 reads CASSLSGTQETQYF. The CDR3 DNA reads TGTGCCAGCAGCTTATCAGGCACGCAAGAGACCCAGTACTTC.

The chain couples TRBV12-5 to TRBJ1-1, with a weak D call TRBD1 (5 bases). Germline values: CDR1 LGHNT, CDR2 FRNRAP. Trimming removed 3 bases from V and 7 bases from J, with 12 bases in between. This CDR3 spans 13 amino acids. CDR3 sequence: CASGFRGDGEAFF. The CDR3 DNA is TGTGCTAGTGGTTTTCGGGGCGACGGTGAAGCTTTCTTT. The variable domain in full, completed from reference TRBV12-5 and TRBJ1-1, reads DARVTQTPRHKVTEMGQEVTMRCQPILGHNTVFWYRQTMMQGLELLAYFRNRAPLDDSGMPKDRFSAEMPDATLATLKIQPSEPRDSAVYFCASGFRGDGEAFFGQGTRLTVV.

The V and J genes are TRBV7-2 and TRBJ1-2, with D possibly matching TRBD1 (5 bases). The CDR3 is made up of 16 amino acids. Germline CDR1 reads SGHTA; CDR2 reads FQGNSA. The V end was cut by 0 bases, the J end by 4 bases, with 15 bases between. This CDR3 reads CASSLAAGALSYGYTF. CDR3 nucleotide sequence: TGTGCCAGCAGCTTAGCGGCTGGGGCACTGAGCTATGGCTACACCTTC.

The rearrangement links TRBV24-1 to TRBJ1-1, with D hard to call. With 2 bases removed from V and 8 bases from J, the gap between germline ends came to 5 bases. The germline V gene has CDR1 KGHDR and CDR2 SFDVKD. The CDR3 is 11 amino acids. In DNA, the CDR3 is TGTGCCACCAGTGATTCACAGGAAGCTTTCTTT. This sequence encodes CATSDSQEAFF.

This clone was detected only once. The rearrangement uses TRBV27 and TRBJ2-3, with a tentative D call TRBD1 (5 bases). The germline V and J ends were trimmed by 5 bases and 5 bases, with 11 bases remaining between them. CDR3 length: 13 amino acids. Germline V gene sequence: CDR1 MNHEY, CDR2 SMNVEV (reference sequence). The CDR3 loop reads CASSGRVLDTQYF. CDR3 nucleotides: TGTGCCAGCAGTGGCAGGGTCTTAGATACGCAGTATTTT.

The gene calls are TRBV19 and TRBJ1-4; 9 positions match TRBD1. The V gene end was trimmed by 5 bases and the J gene end by 0 bases; junction bases not matched to a gene: 7. The CDR3 has 17 amino acids. CDR1 and CDR2 from the germline V gene are LNHDA and SQIVND (reference sequence). The CDR3 DNA sequence: TGTGCCAGTAGTCCCCGGACAGGGGTGGCAACTAATGAAAAACTGTTTTTT. This translates into CASSPRTGVATNEKLFF.

This chain uses TRBV20-1 with TRBJ1-2, with D uncertain. The CDR3 extends over 10 amino acids. Trimming left V 6 bases short and J 5 bases short, with 7 bases between. Germline CDR1 is DFQATT and CDR2 is SNEGSKA (reference sequence). CDR3 nucleotide sequence: TGCAGTGCCACACGGTATGGCTACACCTTC. Translated: CSATRYGYTF.

The CDR3 DNA sequence: TGTGCCAGCAGTCCACTTACAAAGGACAGGGTTAGGGACGAGCAGTACTTC. Protein product: CASSPLTKDRVRDEQYF. The chain combines TRBV28 with TRBJ2-7, with 8 bases lining up with TRBD1. Germline CDR1 is MDHEN and CDR2 is SYDVKM. This CDR3 has 17 residues. Trimming took 5 bases from V and 5 from J; bases not matched to a gene: 17.

V is TRBV7-9 and J is TRBJ1-1, with D unresolved. Germline CDR1 and CDR2: SEHNR and FQNEAQ (reference sequence). V lost 5 bases, J lost 3 bases, and 10 bases lay in between. This CDR3 has 13 amino acids. In DNA, the CDR3 is TGTGCCAGCAGCCCCGGCAGAGACACTGAAGCTTTCTTT. It encodes CASSPGRDTEAFF.

The genes are TRBV29-1 and TRBJ2-7; 8 bases fit TRBD1. CDR1 and CDR2 (germline): SQVTM, ANQGSEA. J was trimmed by 6 bases and V by 6 bases; bases with no gene match: 10. The CDR3 loop spans 13 amino acids. CDR3 region: CSVTTGGFSEQYF. The DNA for the CDR3 is TGCAGCGTGACCACAGGGGGTTTCTCCGAGCAGTACTTC.

The chain carries TRBV10-1 and TRBJ1-1; D perhaps matches TRBD1 (6 bases). The CDR3 extends over 12 amino acids. The V end was cut by 6 bases, the J end by 7 bases, with 12 bases between. CDR1 and CDR2 (germline): WNHNN, SYGVQD (reference sequence). Here the CDR3 reads CASRGTRGEAFF. CDR3 DNA: TGCGCCAGCAGAGGGACAAGGGGTGAAGCTTTCTTT.

The rearrangement joins TRBV2 to TRBJ1-1; 7 bases agree with TRBD1. The CDR3 consists of 13 residues. CDR1 and CDR2 from the germline V gene are SNHLY and FYNNEI. The V gene end was trimmed by 10 bases and the J gene end by 2 bases; junction bases not matched to a gene: 7. The CDR3, as DNA: TGTGCCACCACCGGACAGGCTAACACTGAAGCTTTCTTT. Translation gives CATTGQANTEAFF.

This sequence joins TRBV4-2 and TRBJ2-3; 10 bases agree with TRBD2. J lost 9 bases, V lost 1 base, and 7 bases had no gene match. The CDR3 spans 15 residues. Germline assignment: CDR1 LGHNA and CDR2 YNFKEQ. DNA of the CDR3: TGTGCCAGCAGCCAAGTACTGAGGGGACTAGCGACGCAGTATTTT. This codes for CASSQVLRGLATQYF.

This chain joins TRBV5-1 and TRBJ2-2; 8 bases are shared with TRBD1. CDR1 SGHRS and CDR2 YFSETQ come from the germline V gene. The CDR3 runs 15 residues. The ends lost 4 bases at V and 4 bases at J; junction bases unmatched: 6. The CDR3 nucleotides read TGCGCCAGCAGCAGGACAGGGCGGAGCACCGGGGAGCTGTTTTTT. Its translation is CASSRTGRSTGELFF.

CDR3: CASDLYGSSYNEQFF. CDR3 in DNA: TGTGCCAGTGACTTATACGGGTCGTCCTACAATGAGCAGTTCTTC. V is TRBV2 and J is TRBJ2-1; D gene uncertain. Germline-derived CDR1 and CDR2 are SNHLY and FYNNEI. The CDR3 sequence is 15 residues long. V gave up 9 bases and J gave up 1 base, with 16 bases separating them.

CDR3 DNA sequence: TGTGCCAGCAAACCATTGCCTAGCGGGAACCCTCGGGAGCAGTACTTC. As protein: CASKPLPSGNPREQYF. This chain joins TRBV7-9 and TRBJ2-7; TRBD2 agrees at 9 bases. Germline V gives CDR1 SEHNR, CDR2 FQNEAQ (reference sequence). V was pared by 7 bases and J by 7 bases, with 17 bases of the junction left unmatched. The CDR3 has 16 amino acids.

This chain connects TRBV24-1 to TRBJ1-5; D call uncertain. The CDR3 spans 14 residues. CDR1 KGHDR and CDR2 SFDVKD come from the germline V gene. Deletions cut 3 bases from V and 9 bases from J, with 14 bases between. CDR3 amino acids: CATSDGQVQRPQHF. The CDR3 region has the DNA TGTGCCACCAGTGATGGCCAGGTGCAACGGCCCCAGCATTTT.